The 10 T cell receptor beta chains reported below all come from one sample, sequenced in a study of CD8+ T cells in alopecia areata (dated by TCRdb to 2016 to 2019). Library prep was done by the immunoSEQ multiplex PCR assay. For TCR sequencing, RNA was extracted from every sample and reverse transcribed into cDNA to serve as template. The source is immuneACCESS, and TCRdb retained only in-frame sequences with V and J called. Part of the clones is not carried over; for the studies checked, unresolved V genes explain less than half of this, and the remainder is unexplained. This sample comprises around 150,000 clones, roughly 50% of them detected only once. In total, the top ten clones hold 4.8% of the sample. Sequenced sample: CD4+ T cells sorted from blood. These receptor sequences come from a human donor in good health.

The chain employs TRBV15 and TRBJ2-1; D gene uncertain. In germline, CDR1 is LNHNV, CDR2 YYDKDF (reference sequence). Trimming pared 3 bases from V and 0 bases from J, leaving 12 bases between. The CDR3 extends over 16 amino acids. CDR3 coding DNA: TGTGCCACCAGCAGTCTGGATGGGATCTCCTACAATGAGCAGTTCTTC. Translation: CATSSLDGISYNEQFF.

CDR3 protein: CASSEETGLFYGYTF. The CDR3 bases are TGTGCCAGCAGTGAAGAGACAGGGCTTTTCTATGGCTACACCTTC. V gene TRBV2 combines with J gene TRBJ1-2, with 7 bases identical to TRBD1. Trimming at V came to 1 base and at J to 4 bases, leaving 6 bases not matched to a gene. The CDR3 has 15 residues. Germline V gene sequence: CDR1 SNHLY, CDR2 FYNNEI.

This clone was detected only once. The V and J genes are TRBV13 and TRBJ1-1; 12 bases align to TRBD1. Germline lookup yields CDR1 PRHDT and CDR2 FYEKMQ (reference sequence). CDR3 size: 14 residues. The V segment lost 4 bases and the J segment 5 bases; nucleotides outside the gene matches: 2. The CDR3, as DNA: TGTGCCAGCAGCTCGGGACAGGGGGCTACTGAAGCTTTCTTT. It yields the protein CASSSGQGATEAFF. Full variable domain (missing parts from reference TRBV13 and TRBJ1-1): AAGVIQSPRHLIKEKRETATLKCYPIPRHDTVYWYQQGPGQDPQFLISFYEKMQSDKGSIPDRFSAQQFSDYHSELNMSSLELGDSALYFCASSSGQGATEAFFGQGTRLTVV.

This clone was recorded only once. The chain couples TRBV27 to TRBJ2-2; D may be TRBD1 (6 bases). This CDR3 comprises 15 residues. The germline gives CDR1 MNHEY, CDR2 SMNVEV (reference sequence). The germline V and J ends were trimmed by 6 bases and 6 bases, with 17 bases remaining between them. The CDR3 bases are TGTGCCAGCAGGCGCAGCAGGGGCGCATCCGGGGAGCTGTTTTTT. Translating it yields CASRRSRGASGELFF.

V is TRBV28 and J is TRBJ2-1; D possibly matches TRBD1 or TRBD2 (6 bases each). Germline V lookup: CDR1 MDHEN, CDR2 SYDVKM. The CDR3 length is 16 residues. Trimming shortened V by 3 bases and J by 5 bases, and 17 bases separated the two germline ends. Here the CDR3 DNA reads TGTGCCAGCAGTTTTGGGGGGCGGCAGGGAAACAATGAGCAGTTCTTC. The encoded protein is CASSFGGRQGNNEQFF.

This clone was found a few times. The J gene is TRBJ2-5, the V gene TRBV29-1; TRBD1 or TRBD2 may be the D gene (5 bases each). Germline values: CDR1 SQVTM, CDR2 ANQGSEA. Trimming cost V 3 bases and J 5 bases, with 10 bases left between them. This CDR3 is 12 amino acids long. The CDR3 spells CSVEWGWETQYF. As DNA, the CDR3 is TGCAGCGTTGAGTGGGGGTGGGAGACCCAGTACTTC.

V gene TRBV10-3 combines with J gene TRBJ1-2; a weak D match, TRBD1 (5 bases). The CDR3 spans 11 residues. Germline V CDR1 and CDR2: ENHRY, SYGVKD. The V and J ends lost 4 bases and 8 bases respectively, with 8 bases between them. In DNA form, the CDR3 reads TGTGCCATCAGTGCTGGGGGAGGCTACACCTTC. Its translation is CAISAGGGYTF.

This clone showed up just a few times. The chain couples TRBV29-1 to TRBJ2-7; the D is unclear. V was trimmed by 7 bases and J by 0 bases, leaving 7 bases between them. The CDR3 is made up of 11 amino acids. Germline V gene sequence: CDR1 SQVTM, CDR2 ANQGSEA. The CDR3 bases are TGCAGCGCCTCCGTCTCCTACGAGCAGTACTTC. This gives the protein CSASVSYEQYF.

This clone was found a few times. The DNA for the CDR3 is TGCAGCGTTGAATCCTTTGCGGCAGGGTTCAACTATGGCTACACCTTC. This gives the protein CSVESFAAGFNYGYTF. V is TRBV29-1 and J is TRBJ1-2; D is possibly TRBD1 (5 bases). CDR1 SQVTM and CDR2 ANQGSEA come from the germline V gene. This CDR3 has 16 amino acids. Trimming took off 2 bases at V and 2 bases at J, with 18 bases between the two ends. Based on the CDR3 plus reference TRBV29-1 and TRBJ1-2, the full variable domain is SAVISQKPSRDICQRGTSLTIQCQVDSQVTMMFWYRQQPGQSLTLIATANQGSEATYESGFVIDKFPISRPNLTFSTLTVSNMSPEDSSIYLCSVESFAAGFNYGYTFGSGTRLTVV.

The chain links TRBV29-1 to TRBJ1-2, with 7 bases aligning to TRBD1. From germline, CDR1 is SQVTM and CDR2 ANQGSEA. Germline trimming cut 6 bases from V and 8 bases from J; bases unmatched to any gene: 9. The CDR3 runs to 12 residues. DNA for the CDR3: TGCAGCGTATTCGGGACAGATAGGGGCTACACCTTC. Encoded protein: CSVFGTDRGYTF.